This T cell receptor (beta chain) was retrieved from a study of shared clonotypes between healthy human individuals. The donors were all Caucasian adults (living in Nashville, Tennessee). The germline V and J ends were trimmed by 3 bases and 4 bases, with 13 bases remaining between them. The CDR3 runs 14 residues. In germline, CDR1 is SGHRS, CDR2 YFSETQ. Here immunoSEQ multiplex PCR was the method, and the copy in TCRdb shows in-frame clones only, minus some. The sample yields about half a million clones, 60% to 80% seen once. This receptor was obtained from a woman aged 40 to 50 in good health. Some clones in this sample may be carry-over from other donors' samples. Sequencing was performed on PBMCs. This rearrangement joins TRBV5-1 to TRBJ1-1, with D maybe TRBD1 (5 bases). For the CDR3, the DNA is TGCGCCAGCAGCTACACCGGGACGAGCACTGAAGCTTTCTTT. This translates into CASSYTGTSTEAFF.